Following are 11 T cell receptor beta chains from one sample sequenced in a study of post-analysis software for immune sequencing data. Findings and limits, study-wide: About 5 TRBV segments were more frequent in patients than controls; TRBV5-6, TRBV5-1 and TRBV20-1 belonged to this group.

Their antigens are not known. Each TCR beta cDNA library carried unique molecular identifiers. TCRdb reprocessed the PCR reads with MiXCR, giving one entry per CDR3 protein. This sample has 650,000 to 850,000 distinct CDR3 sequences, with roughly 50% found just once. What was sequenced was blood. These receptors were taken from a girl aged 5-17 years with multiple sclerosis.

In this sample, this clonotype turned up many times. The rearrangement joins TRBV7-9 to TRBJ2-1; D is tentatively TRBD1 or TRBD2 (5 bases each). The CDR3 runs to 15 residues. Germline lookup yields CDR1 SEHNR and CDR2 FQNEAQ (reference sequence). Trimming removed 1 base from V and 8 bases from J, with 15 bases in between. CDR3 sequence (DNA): TGTGCCAGCAGCTTAGTCACAGGAGGTGGGGATGAGCAGTTCTTC. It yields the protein CASSLVTGGGDEQFF.

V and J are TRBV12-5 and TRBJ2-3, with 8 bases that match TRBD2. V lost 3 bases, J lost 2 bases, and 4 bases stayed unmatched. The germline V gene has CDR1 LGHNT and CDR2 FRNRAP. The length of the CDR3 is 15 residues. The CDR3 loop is CASGFSGVDTDTQYF. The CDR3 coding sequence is TGTGCTAGTGGTTTTAGCGGGGTAGACACAGATACGCAGTATTTT.

The CDR3 DNA sequence: TGTGCCAGCAGCTTAGAAGGCAGGTCGCTCACAGATACGCAGTATTTT. Translated: CASSLEGRSLTDTQYF. J is TRBJ2-3 and V is TRBV7-2; D unclear. The CDR3 has 16 residues. Trimming stripped 1 base from V and 2 bases from J, with 13 bases between. The germline CDR1 and CDR2 sequences are SGHTA and FQGNSA.

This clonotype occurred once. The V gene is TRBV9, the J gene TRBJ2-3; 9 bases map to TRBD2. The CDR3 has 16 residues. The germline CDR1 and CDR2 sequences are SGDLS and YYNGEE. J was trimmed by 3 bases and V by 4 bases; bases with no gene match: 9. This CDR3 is CASSTRLAGMTDTQYF. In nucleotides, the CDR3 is TGTGCCAGCAGCACCCGGCTAGCGGGAATGACAGATACGCAGTATTTT.

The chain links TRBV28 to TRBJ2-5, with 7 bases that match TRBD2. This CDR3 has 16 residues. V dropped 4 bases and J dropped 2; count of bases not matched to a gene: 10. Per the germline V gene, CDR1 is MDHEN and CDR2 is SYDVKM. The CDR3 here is CASSSSQRGQQETQYF. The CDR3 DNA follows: TGTGCCAGCAGTTCATCCCAGCGGGGCCAACAAGAGACCCAGTACTTC.

CDR3 amino acids: CSALGATNEKLFF. The CDR3 nucleotides are TGCAGTGCCTTAGGGGCAACTAATGAAAAACTGTTTTTT. The rearrangement uses TRBV20-1 and TRBJ1-4, with D tentatively TRBD1 (5 bases). The ends were cut back, 6 bases at V and 0 bases at J, with 8 bases in the middle. CDR1 and CDR2 (germline): DFQATT, SNEGSKA (reference sequence). The CDR3 sequence is 13 residues long.

For the CDR3, the DNA is TGCAGTGCTAGGTGGAACTACGAAGCTTTCTTT. The encoded protein is CSARWNYEAFF. The gene calls are TRBV20-1 and TRBJ1-1; no clear D gene. The germline gives CDR1 DFQATT, CDR2 SNEGSKA (reference sequence). The CDR3 loop spans 11 amino acids. Trimming left V 3 bases short and J 8 bases short, with 10 bases between.

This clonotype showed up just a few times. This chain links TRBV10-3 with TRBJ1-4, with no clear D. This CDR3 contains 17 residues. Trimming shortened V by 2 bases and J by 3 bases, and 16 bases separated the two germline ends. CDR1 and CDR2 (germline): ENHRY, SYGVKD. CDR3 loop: CAISEVLSPWSNEKLFF. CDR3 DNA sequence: TGTGCCATCAGTGAGGTCCTGAGTCCGTGGTCTAATGAAAAACTGTTTTTT.

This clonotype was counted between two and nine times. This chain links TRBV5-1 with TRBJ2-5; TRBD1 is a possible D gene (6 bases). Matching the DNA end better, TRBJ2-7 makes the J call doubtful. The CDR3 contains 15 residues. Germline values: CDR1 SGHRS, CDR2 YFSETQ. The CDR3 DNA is TGCGCCAGCAGAACCGGGACACTTTTAACCTACGAGCAGTACTTC. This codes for CASRTGTLLTYEQYF.

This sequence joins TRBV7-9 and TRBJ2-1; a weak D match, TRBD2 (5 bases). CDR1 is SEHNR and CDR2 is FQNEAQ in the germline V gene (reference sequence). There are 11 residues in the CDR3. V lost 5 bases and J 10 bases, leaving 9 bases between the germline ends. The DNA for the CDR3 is TGTGCCAGCAGCCCTAGCCGGGAGCAGTTCTTC. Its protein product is CASSPSREQFF.

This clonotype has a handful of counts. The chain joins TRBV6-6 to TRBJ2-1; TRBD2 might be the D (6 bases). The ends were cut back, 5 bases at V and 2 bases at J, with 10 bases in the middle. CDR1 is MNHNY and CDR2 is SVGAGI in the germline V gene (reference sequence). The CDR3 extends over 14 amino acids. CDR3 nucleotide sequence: TGTGCCAGCAGTCGTAGCGGACCCTACAATGAGCAGTTCTTC. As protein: CASSRSGPYNEQFF.